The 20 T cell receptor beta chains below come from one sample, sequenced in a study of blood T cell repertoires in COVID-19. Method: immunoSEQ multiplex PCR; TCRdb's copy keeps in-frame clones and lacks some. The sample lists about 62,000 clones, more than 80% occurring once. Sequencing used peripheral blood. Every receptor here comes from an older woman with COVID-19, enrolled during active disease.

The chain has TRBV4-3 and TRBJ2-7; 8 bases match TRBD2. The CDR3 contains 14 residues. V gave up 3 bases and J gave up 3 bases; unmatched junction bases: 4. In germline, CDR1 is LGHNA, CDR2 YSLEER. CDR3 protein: CASSHAGTSYEQYF. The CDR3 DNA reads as TGCGCCAGCAGCCATGCCGGGACTAGCTACGAGCAGTACTTC.

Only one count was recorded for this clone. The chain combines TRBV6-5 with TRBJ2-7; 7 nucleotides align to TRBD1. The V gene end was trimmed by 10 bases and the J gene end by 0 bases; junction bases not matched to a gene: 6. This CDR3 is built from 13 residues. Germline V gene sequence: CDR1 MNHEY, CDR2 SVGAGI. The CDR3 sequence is CATQRDSSYEQYF. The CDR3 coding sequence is TGTGCCACCCAGAGGGACAGCTCCTACGAGCAGTACTTC.

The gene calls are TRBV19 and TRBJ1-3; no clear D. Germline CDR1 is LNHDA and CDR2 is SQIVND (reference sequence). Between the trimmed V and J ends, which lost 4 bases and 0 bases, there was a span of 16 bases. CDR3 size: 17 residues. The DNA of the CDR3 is TGTGCCAGTAGTAACCTAGCGGGTCTCGCCTCTGGAAACACCATATATTTT. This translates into CASSNLAGLASGNTIYF.

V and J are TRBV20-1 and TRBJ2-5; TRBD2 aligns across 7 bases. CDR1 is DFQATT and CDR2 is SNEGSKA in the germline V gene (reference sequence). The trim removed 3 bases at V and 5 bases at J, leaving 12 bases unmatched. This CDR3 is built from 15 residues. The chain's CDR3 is CSASTGGLSRETQYF. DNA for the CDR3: TGCAGTGCTAGTACGGGGGGACTTAGTCGGGAGACCCAGTACTTC.

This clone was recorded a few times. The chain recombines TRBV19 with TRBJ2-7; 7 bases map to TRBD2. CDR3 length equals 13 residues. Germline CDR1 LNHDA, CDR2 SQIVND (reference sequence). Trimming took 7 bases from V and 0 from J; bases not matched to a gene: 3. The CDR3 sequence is CASTGGSSYEQYF. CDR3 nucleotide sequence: TGTGCCAGTACCGGCGGGAGCTCCTACGAGCAGTACTTC.

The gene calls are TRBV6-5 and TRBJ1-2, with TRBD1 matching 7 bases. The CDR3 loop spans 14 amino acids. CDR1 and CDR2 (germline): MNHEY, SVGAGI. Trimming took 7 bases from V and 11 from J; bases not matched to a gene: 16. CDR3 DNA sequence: TGTGCCAGCACCCGACAGGGTTCGGATGCCCCTTACACCTTC. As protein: CASTRQGSDAPYTF.

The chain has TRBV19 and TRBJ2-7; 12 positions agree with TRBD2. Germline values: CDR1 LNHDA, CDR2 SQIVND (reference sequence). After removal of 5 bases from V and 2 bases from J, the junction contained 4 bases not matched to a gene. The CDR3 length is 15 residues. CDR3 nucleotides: TGTGCCAGTAGTCCACTAGCGGGAGGAGCCTACGAGCAGTACTTC. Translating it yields CASSPLAGGAYEQYF.

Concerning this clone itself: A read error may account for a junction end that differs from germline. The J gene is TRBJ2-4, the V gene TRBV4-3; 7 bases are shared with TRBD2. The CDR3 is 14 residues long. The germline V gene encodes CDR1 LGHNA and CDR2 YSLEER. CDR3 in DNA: TGCGCCAGCAGCCCCCGACTAGCCAGAAACATTCAGTACTTC. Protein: CASSPRLARNIQYF.

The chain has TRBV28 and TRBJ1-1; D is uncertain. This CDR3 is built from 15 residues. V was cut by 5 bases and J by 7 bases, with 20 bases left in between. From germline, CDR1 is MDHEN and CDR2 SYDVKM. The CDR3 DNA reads TGTGCCAGCAGTGCCCGGACTAACCGGTTTGGTGAAGCTTTCTTT. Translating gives CASSARTNRFGEAFF.

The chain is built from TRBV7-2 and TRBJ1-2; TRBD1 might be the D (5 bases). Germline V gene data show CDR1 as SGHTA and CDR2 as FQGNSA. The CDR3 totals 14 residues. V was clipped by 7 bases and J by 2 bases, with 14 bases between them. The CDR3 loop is CASILGAANYGYTF. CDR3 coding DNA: TGTGCCAGCATCCTAGGGGCAGCAAACTATGGCTACACCTTC.

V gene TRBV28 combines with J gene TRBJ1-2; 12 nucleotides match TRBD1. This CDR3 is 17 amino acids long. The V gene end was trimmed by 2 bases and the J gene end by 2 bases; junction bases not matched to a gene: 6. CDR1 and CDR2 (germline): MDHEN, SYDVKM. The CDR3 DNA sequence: TGTGCCAGCAGTTTACCGGGACAGGGGGCGATCAACTATGGCTACACCTTC. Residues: CASSLPGQGAINYGYTF.

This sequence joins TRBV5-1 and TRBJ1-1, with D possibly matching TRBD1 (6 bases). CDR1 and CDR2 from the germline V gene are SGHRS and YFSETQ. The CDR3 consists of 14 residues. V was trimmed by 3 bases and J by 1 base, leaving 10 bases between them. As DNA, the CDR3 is TGCGCCAGCAGCTGTGCACAGGGGAACACTGAAGCTTTCTTT. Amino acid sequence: CASSCAQGNTEAFF.

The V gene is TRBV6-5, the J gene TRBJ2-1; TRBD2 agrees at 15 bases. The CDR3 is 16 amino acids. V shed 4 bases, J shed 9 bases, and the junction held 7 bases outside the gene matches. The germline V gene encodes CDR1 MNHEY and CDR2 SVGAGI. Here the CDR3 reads CASSSPGLAGGGEQFF. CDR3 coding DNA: TGTGCCAGCAGTTCCCCGGGACTAGCGGGAGGAGGTGAGCAGTTCTTC.

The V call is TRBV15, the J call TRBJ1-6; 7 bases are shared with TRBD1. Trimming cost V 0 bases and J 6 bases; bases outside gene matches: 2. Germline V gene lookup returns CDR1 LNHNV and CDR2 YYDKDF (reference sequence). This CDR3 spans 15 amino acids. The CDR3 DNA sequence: TGTGCCACCAGCAGAGAACACAGGGGTAATTCACCCCTCCACTTT. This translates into CATSREHRGNSPLHF.

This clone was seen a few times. In DNA, the CDR3 is TGTGCCAGCAGCCAAGGTAGCGGGACGACGAGCGGCTACACCTTC. This encodes CASSQGSGTTSGYTF. J is TRBJ1-2 and V is TRBV4-2, with a weak D call TRBD1 (5 bases). There are 15 residues in the CDR3. Germline V lookup: CDR1 LGHNA, CDR2 YNFKEQ. V lost 1 base and J lost 8, with 17 bases in between.

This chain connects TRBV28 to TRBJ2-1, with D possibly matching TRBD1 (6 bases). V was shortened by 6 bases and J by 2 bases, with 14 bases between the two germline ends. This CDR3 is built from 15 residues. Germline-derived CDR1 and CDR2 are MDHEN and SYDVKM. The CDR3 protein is CASRRSGETYNEQFF. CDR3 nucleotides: TGTGCCAGCAGGAGGTCAGGGGAAACCTACAATGAGCAGTTCTTC.

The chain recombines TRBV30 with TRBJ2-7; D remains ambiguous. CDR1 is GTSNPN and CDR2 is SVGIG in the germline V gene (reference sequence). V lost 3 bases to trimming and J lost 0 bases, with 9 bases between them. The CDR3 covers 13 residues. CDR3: CAWSSQNSYEQYF. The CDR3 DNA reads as TGTGCCTGGAGCTCACAGAACTCCTACGAGCAGTACTTC.

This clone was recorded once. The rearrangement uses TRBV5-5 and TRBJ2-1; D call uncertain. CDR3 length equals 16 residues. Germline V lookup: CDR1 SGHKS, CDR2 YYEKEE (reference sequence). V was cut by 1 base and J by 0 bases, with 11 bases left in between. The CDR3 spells CASSLQVPNSYNEQFF. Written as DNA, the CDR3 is TGTGCCAGCAGCTTGCAGGTACCAAACTCCTACAATGAGCAGTTCTTC.

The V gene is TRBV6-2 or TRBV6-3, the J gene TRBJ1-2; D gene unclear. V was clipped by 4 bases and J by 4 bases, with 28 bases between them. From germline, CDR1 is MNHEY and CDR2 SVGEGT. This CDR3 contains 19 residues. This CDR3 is CASSSTRSGISTLVYGYTF. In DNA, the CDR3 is TGTGCCAGCAGTTCGACCCGAAGCGGGATTTCGACCCTCGTCTATGGCTACACCTTC.

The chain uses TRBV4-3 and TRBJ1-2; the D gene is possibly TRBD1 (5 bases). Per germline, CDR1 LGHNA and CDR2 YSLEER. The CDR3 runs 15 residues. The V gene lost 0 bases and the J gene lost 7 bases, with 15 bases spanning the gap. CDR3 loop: CASSQDIGGESGYTF. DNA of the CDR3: TGCGCCAGCAGCCAAGATATCGGAGGGGAGAGTGGCTACACCTTC.